These 7 T cell receptor beta chains share one sample of origin, sequenced in a study of blood T cell repertoires in COVID-19. The repertoire was sequenced with immunoSEQ multiplex PCR; TCRdb's copy has only in-frame clones and lacks some. The top ten hold 6.5% to 8.5% of the sample, which has more than 150,000 clones, around 86% seen once. The material sequenced was peripheral blood. These TCRs come from a man aged 35 to 55 with acute or convalescent COVID-19.

A few counts support this clone. The rearrangement links TRBV7-9 to TRBJ1-1; D is unresolved. CDR3 length: 13 residues. Trimming left V 2 bases short and J 1 base short, with 5 bases between. Germline CDR1 reads SEHNR; CDR2 reads FQNEAQ (reference sequence). The CDR3: CASSLRWNTEAFF. CDR3 coding DNA: TGTGCCAGCAGCTTACGGTGGAACACTGAAGCTTTCTTT.

To note about this clone: An end of the junction differs from the germline gene, which may be a read error. The V call is TRBV7-9, the J call TRBJ2-7, with D possibly TRBD2 on 5 matching bases. This CDR3 comprises 13 residues. Germline V gene sequence: CDR1 SEHNR, CDR2 FQNEAQ (reference sequence). In DNA, the CDR3 is TGTGCCAGCAGCCCCACCTTAGGGAGCAGGCCACTCTTC. It is translated as CASSPTLGSRPLF.

The chain uses TRBV6-5 and TRBJ1-5, with 9 positions matching TRBD1. This CDR3 contains 15 residues. J lost 7 bases, V lost 6 bases, and 10 bases had no gene match. Germline CDR1 is MNHEY and CDR2 is SVGAGI. CDR3 amino acids: CASSAGTGSLQPQHF. CDR3 in DNA: TGTGCCAGCAGCGCCGGGACAGGGAGTTTGCAGCCCCAGCATTTT.

The V and J genes are TRBV25-1 and TRBJ2-1, with D maybe TRBD2 (6 bases). This CDR3 has 16 residues. Trimming removed 1 base at V and 3 bases at J, with 13 bases between. Germline V lookup: CDR1 MGHDK, CDR2 SYGVNS. CDR3 nucleotide sequence: TGTGCCAGCAGTGAATTACGGGACTTACACTACAATGAGCAGTTCTTC. This codes for CASSELRDLHYNEQFF.

The chain carries TRBV7-6 and TRBJ1-5; tentatively, D is TRBD1 (6 bases). In germline, CDR1 is SGHVS, CDR2 FNYEAQ. The V end lost 5 bases, the J end lost 7 bases, and 18 bases lay between the germline ends. The CDR3 extends over 15 amino acids. Here the CDR3 reads CASSVRQGKMQPQHF. For the CDR3, the DNA is TGTGCCAGCAGCGTCAGGCAGGGGAAAATGCAGCCCCAGCATTTT.

The V call is TRBV5-1, the J call TRBJ2-7; no firm D call. The V and J ends lost 3 bases and 5 bases respectively, with 9 bases between them. Germline CDR1 is SGHRS and CDR2 is YFSETQ. The CDR3 runs to 12 residues. The CDR3 spells CASSSYSHEQYF. The CDR3 DNA is TGCGCCAGCAGCTCTTACAGCCACGAGCAGTACTTC.

The chain recombines TRBV2 with TRBJ1-1; D is uncertain. This CDR3 region has 13 residues. V was trimmed by 7 bases and J by 1 base, leaving 10 bases between them. In germline, CDR1 is SNHLY, CDR2 FYNNEI. The chain's CDR3 is CASTSLPNTEAFF. CDR3 bases: TGTGCCAGCACGAGCCTGCCGAACACTGAAGCTTTCTTT.